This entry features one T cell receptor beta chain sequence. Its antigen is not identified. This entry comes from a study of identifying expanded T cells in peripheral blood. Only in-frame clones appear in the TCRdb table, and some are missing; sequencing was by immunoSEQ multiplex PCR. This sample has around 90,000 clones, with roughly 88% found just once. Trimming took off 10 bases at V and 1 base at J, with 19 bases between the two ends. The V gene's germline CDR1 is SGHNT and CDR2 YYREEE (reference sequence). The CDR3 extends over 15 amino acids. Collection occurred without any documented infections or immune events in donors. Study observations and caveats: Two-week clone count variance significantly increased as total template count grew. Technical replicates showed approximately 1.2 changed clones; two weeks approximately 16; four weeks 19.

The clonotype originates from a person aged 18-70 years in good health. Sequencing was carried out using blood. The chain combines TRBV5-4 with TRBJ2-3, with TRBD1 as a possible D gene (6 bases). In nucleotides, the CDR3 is TGTGCCTCATATACAAGGGCAGGGGGCACAGATACGCAGTATTTT. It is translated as CASYTRAGGTDTQYF.